Listed below are T cell receptor beta chains from one sample, sequenced in a study of cytomegalovirus exposure and HLA in healthy donors. Data came from immunoSEQ multiplex PCR; TCRdb stores just in-frame clones and leaves some out. This table has 130,000 or so clones, around 80% appearing once. Sequencing used PBMCs. The receptors shown here come from a man aged 25 to 40 in good health and CMV-seronegative. Both conserved end residues are trimmed from each CDR3. Not all rows give a size; the values are once, few, many and, for expanded clones, a class.

>TRBV18|-
ASSGDSNEQF
>TRBV28|few
ASSLYLGRQY
>TRBV2|-
ASSLGGEQY
>TRBV5-1|few
ASSGQAQNTEAF
>TRBV13|-
ASSVDTAYGYT
>TRBV5-1|-
ASSATSGILSSYNEQF
>TRBV28|-
ASSLSGGSQY
>TRBV7-9|-
ASSLSGGRIDTQY
>TRBV15|-
ATSRDVQGLGEQY
>TRBV7-6|-
ASSLGVGVSSEAF